Reported below is one TCR beta chain. No antigen is known for it. Oncomine TCR Beta short-read sequencing was applied to DNA from cultured CD4+ T cells. TCRdb analysed the PCR reads with MiXCR anew, one entry per CDR3 protein. This sample has roughly 4,200 distinct CDR3 sequences; 20% occur once, and the top ten carry 16%. Germline lookup yields CDR1 SEHNR and CDR2 FQNEAQ (reference sequence). The CDR3 is made up of 12 amino acids. V gave up 5 bases and J gave up 5 bases, with 9 bases separating them. The sample originates from a study of vaccination and CD4 T cells after COVID-19. Regarding treatment: approximately nine-day PBMC culture with coronavirus spike peptide pools or control peptides (ViraFEST assay).

The receptor was isolated from a human donor who had recovered from COVID-19. The specimen sequenced was CD4+ T cells from blood, cultured in vitro. The chain recombines TRBV7-9 with TRBJ2-5; TRBD1 is a possible D gene (5 bases). The CDR3: CASSAYRETQYF. CDR3 bases: TGTGCCAGCAGCGCCTACAGGGAGACCCAGTACTTC.